This T cell receptor beta chain was profiled in a study of cytomegalovirus exposure and HLA in healthy donors. General study points: Sequencing likely generated an artifact that appeared as a cluster of highly shared sequence variants. HLA restriction was apparent for most CMV-associated TCR beta chains in a later analysis.

This cohort consisted of healthy bone marrow donors. Details on this clone: The antigen remains unidentified.

The PCR made use of 60 Vbeta and 13 Jbeta primers. Per the original data handling: Roughly 11 million of the about 80 million unique TCR beta chains counted in a later analysis were shared. Profiled with immunoSEQ multiplex PCR; TCRdb holds only in-frame clones, not every one. V, J and clone size were drawn from that table, and D and trimming were deduced from the DNA. The table counts some 84,000 clones; approximately 0.63% lies in the top ten. The CDR3 has 16 amino acids. V was clipped by 0 bases and J by 6 bases, with 17 bases between them. Germline values: CDR1 KGHSH, CDR2 LQKENI. The chain carries TRBV18 and TRBJ1-2; no clear D. The TCR originated in a man aged 50 to 60 in good health and CMV-seronegative. The sample consisted of PBMCs. The CDR3 sequence: CASSPPAGLTIDGYTF. In DNA form, the CDR3 reads TGTGCCAGCTCACCACCGGCGGGGTTAACTATAGATGGCTACACCTTC.